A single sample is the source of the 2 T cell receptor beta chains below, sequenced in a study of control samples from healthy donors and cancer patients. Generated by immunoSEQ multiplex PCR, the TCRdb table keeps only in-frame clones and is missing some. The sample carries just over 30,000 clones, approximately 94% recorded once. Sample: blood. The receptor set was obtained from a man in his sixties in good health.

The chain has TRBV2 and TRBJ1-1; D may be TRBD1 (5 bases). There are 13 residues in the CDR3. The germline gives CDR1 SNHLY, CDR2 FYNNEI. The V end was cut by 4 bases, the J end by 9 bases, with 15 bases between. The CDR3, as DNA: TGTGCCAGCAGTGGCCAGGGCCTTTATAAAGCTTTCTTT. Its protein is CASSGQGLYKAFF.

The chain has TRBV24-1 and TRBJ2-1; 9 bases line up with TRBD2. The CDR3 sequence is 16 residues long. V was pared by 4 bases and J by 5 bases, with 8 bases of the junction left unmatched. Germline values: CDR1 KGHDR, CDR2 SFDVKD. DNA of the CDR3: TGTGCCACCAGTGACACTACTAGCGGGCCACACAATGAGCAGTTCTTC. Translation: CATSDTTSGPHNEQFF.